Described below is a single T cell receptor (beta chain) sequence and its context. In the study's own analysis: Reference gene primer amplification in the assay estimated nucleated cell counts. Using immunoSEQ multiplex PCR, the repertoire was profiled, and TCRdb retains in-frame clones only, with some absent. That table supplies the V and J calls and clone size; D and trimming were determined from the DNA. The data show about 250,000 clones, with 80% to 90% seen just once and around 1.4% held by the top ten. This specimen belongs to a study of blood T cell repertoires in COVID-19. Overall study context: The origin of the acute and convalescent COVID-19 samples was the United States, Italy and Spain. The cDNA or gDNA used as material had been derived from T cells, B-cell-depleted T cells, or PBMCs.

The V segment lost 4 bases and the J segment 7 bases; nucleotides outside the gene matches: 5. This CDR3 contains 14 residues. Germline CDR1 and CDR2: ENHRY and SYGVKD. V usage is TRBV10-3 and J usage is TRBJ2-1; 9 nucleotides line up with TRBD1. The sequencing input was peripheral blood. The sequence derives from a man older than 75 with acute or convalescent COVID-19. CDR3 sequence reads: CAISAGQGANEQFF. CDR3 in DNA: TGTGCCATCAGTGCGGGACAGGGAGCGAATGAGCAGTTCTTC.